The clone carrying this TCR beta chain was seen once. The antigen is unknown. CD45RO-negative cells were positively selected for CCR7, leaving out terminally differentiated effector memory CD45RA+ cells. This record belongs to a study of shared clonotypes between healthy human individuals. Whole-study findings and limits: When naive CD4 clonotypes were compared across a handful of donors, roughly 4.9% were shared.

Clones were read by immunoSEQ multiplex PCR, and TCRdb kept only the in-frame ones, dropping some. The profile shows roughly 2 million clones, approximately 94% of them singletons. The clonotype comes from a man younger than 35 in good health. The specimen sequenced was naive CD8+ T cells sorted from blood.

The CDR3 protein is CASSPAGTTYNEQFF. The CDR3 nucleotides read TGTGCCAGCAGCCCAGCCGGGACTACCTACAATGAGCAGTTCTTC. This chain links TRBV9 with TRBJ2-1, with TRBD2 matching over 7 bases. In germline, CDR1 is SGDLS, CDR2 YYNGEE. The J segment lost 2 bases and the V segment lost 4 bases, leaving 6 bases of the junction unmatched. CDR3 length equals 15 residues.